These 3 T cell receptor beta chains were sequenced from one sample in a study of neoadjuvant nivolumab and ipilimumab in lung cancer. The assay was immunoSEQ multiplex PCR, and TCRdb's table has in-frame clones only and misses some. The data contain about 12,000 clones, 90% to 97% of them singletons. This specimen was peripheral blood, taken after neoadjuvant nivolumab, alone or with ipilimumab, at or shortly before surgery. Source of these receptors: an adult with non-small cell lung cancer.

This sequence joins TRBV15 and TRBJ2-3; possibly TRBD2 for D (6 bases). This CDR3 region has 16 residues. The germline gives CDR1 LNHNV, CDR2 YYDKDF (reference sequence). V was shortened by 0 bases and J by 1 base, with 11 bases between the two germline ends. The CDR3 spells CATSRDRPSGTDTQYF. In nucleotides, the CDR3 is TGTGCCACCAGCAGAGATCGGCCTAGCGGCACAGATACGCAGTATTTT.

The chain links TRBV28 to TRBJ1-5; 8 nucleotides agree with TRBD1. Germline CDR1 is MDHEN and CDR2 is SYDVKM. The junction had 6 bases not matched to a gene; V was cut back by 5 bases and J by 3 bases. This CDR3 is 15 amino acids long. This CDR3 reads CASSTDRGTNQPQHF. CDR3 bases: TGTGCCAGCAGTACCGACAGGGGCACCAATCAGCCCCAGCATTTT.

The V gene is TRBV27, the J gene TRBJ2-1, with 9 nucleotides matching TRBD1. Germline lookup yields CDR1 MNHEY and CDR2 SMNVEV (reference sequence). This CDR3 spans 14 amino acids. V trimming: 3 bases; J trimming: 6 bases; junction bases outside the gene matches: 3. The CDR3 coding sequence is TGTGCCAGCAGTTTGGGACAGGGAGGCAATGAGCAGTTCTTC. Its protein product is CASSLGQGGNEQFF.